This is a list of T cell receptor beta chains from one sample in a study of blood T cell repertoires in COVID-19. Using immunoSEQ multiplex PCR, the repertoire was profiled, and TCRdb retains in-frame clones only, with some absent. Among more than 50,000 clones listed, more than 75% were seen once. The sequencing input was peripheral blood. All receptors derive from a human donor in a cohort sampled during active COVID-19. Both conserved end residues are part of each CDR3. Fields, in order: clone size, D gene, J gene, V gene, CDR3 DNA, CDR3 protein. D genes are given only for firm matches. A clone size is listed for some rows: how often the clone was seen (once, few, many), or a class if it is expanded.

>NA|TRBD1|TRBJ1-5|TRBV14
TGTGCCAGCAGCCAAGATCAAGTATACAGGGGGCACCAGCCCCAGCATTTT
CASSQDQVYRGHQPQHF
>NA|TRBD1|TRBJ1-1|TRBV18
TGTGCCAGCTCACGGTTGGACAGGGGGCTGAACACTGAAGCTTTCTTT
CASSRLDRGLNTEAFF
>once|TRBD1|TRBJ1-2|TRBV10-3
TGTGCCATCAATTCGGGGACAGACTATGGCTACACCTTC
CAINSGTDYGYTF
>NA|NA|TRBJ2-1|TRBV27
TGTGCCAGCAGTCACAGGGTCAGTGAGCAGTTCTTC
CASSHRVSEQFF
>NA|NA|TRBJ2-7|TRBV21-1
TGTGCCAGCAGCAATGGACAGGGCGGGACCTACGAGCAGTACTTC
CASSNGQGGTYEQYF
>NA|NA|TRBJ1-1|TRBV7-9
TGTGCCAGCAGCTCCCTGGGGGGGCAGGGCGACACTGAAGCTTTCTTT
CASSSLGGQGDTEAFF
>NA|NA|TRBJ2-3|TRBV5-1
TGCGCCAGCAGCTTGGACAGGGACACAGATACGCAGTATTTT
CASSLDRDTDTQYF
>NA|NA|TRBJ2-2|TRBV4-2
TGTGCCAGCAGCCAAGATTTAGTCGGGATAACCGGGGAGCTGTTTTTT
CASSQDLVGITGELFF
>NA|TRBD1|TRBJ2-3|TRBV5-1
TGCGCCAGCAGCCCGACAGGGGGCAGCACAGATACGCAGTATTTT
CASSPTGGSTDTQYF
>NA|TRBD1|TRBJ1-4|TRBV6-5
TGTGCCAGCAGTTACTCAGACAGGGTGGGGGAAAAACTGTTTTTT
CASSYSDRVGEKLFF